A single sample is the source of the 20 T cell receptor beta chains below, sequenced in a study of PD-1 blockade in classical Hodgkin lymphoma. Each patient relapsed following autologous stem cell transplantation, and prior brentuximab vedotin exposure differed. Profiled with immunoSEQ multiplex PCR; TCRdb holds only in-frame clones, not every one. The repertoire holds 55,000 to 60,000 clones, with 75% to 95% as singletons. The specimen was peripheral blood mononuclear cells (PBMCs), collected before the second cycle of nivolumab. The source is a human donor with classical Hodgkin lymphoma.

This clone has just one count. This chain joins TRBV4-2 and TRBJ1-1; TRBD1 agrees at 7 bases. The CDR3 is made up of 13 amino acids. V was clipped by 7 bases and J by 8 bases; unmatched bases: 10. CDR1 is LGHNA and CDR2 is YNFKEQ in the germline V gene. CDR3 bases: TGTGCCAGCAACAGCTTGGAACAGGGGGAAGCTTTCTTT. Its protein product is CASNSLEQGEAFF.

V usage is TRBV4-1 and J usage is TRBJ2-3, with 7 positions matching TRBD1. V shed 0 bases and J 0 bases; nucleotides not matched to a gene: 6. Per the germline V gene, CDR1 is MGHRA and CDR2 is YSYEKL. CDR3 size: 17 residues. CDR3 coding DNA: TGCGCCAGCAGCCAAGATAAGGGGGCCTCTAGCACAGATACGCAGTATTTT. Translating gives CASSQDKGASSTDTQYF.

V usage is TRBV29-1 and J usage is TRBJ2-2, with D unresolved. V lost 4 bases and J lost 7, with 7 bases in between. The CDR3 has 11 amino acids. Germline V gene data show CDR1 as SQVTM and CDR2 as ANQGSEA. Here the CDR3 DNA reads TGCAGCGTTGCGGAGATCGGGGAGCTGTTTTTT. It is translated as CSVAEIGELFF.

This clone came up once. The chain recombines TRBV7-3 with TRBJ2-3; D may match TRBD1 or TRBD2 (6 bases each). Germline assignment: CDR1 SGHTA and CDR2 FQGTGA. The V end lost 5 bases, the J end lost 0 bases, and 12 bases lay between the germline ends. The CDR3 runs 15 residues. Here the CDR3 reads CASSQTGTSTDTQYF. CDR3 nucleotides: TGTGCCAGCAGCCAAACAGGGACTAGCACAGATACGCAGTATTTT.

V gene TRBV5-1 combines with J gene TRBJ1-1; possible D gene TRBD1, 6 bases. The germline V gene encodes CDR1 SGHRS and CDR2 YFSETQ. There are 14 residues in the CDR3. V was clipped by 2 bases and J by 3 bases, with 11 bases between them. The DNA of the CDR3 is TGCGCCAGCAGCTTACAGGGTAGTGACACTGAAGCTTTCTTT. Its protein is CASSLQGSDTEAFF. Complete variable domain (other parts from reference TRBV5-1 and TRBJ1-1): KAGVTQTPRYLIKTRGQQVTLSCSPISGHRSVSWYQQTPGQGLQFLFEYFSETQRNKGNFPGRFSGRQFSNSRSEMNVSTLELGDSALYLCASSLQGSDTEAFFGQGTRLTVV.

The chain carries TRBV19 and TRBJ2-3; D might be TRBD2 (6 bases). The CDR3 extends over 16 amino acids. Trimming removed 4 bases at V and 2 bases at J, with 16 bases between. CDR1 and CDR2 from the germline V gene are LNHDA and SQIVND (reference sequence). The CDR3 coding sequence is TGTGCCAGTAGTACGCGGGGAGACCTCACCACAGATACGCAGTATTTT. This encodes CASSTRGDLTTDTQYF.

The CDR3 region has the DNA TGCAGCGTCGAGCAAACTAGCGGGGGGGCCAGAGGGGAGCTGTTTTTT. Its translation is CSVEQTSGGARGELFF. V is TRBV29-1 and J is TRBJ2-2; 13 bases are shared with TRBD2. V lost 6 bases to trimming and J lost 8 bases; unmatched junction nucleotides: 12. Germline lookup yields CDR1 SQVTM and CDR2 ANQGSEA. This CDR3 is built from 16 residues.

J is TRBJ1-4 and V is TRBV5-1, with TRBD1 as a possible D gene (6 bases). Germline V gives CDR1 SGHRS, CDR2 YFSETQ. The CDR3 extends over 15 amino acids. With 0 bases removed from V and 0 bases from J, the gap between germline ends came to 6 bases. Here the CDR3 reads CASSLAGATNEKLFF. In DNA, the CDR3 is TGCGCCAGCAGCTTGGCAGGGGCAACTAATGAAAAACTGTTTTTT.

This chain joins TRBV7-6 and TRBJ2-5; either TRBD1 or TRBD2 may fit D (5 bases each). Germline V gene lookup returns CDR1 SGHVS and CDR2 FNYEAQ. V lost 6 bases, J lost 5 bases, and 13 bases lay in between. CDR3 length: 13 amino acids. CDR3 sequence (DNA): TGTGCCAGCAGTCGGGACCAAGCGGAGACCCAGTACTTC. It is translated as CASSRDQAETQYF.

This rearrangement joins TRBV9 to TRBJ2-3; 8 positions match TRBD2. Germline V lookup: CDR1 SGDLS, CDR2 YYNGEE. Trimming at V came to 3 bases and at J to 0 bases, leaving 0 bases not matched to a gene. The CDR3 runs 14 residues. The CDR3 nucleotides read TGTGCCAGCAGCGCTAGCGGGAGCACAGATACGCAGTATTTT. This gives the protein CASSASGSTDTQYF.

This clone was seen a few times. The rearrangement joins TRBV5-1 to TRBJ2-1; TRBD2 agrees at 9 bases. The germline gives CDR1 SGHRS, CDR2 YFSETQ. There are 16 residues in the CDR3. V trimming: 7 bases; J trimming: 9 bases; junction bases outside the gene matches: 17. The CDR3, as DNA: TGCGCCAGCGAAACCTTCCCCGGGACTAGCCCTGGTGAGCAGTTCTTC. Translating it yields CASETFPGTSPGEQFF.

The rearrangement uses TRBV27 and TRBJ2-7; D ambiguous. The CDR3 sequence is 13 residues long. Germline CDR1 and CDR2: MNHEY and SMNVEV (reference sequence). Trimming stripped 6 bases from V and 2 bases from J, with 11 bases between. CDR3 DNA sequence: TGTGCCAGCAGAGTTTCAGGCGCCTACGAGCAGTACTTC. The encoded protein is CASRVSGAYEQYF.

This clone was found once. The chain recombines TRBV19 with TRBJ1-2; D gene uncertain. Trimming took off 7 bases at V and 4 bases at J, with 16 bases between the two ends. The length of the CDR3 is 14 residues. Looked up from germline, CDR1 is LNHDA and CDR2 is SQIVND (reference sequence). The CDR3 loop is CASIDLQGVYGYTF. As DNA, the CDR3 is TGTGCCAGTATCGACCTCCAAGGTGTCTATGGCTACACCTTC. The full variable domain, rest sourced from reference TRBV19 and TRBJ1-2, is DGGITQSPKYLFRKEGQNVTLSCEQNLNHDAMYWYRQDPGQGLRLIYYSQIVNDFQKGDIAEGYSVSREKKESFPLTVTSAQKNPTAFYLCASIDLQGVYGYTFGSGTRLTVV.

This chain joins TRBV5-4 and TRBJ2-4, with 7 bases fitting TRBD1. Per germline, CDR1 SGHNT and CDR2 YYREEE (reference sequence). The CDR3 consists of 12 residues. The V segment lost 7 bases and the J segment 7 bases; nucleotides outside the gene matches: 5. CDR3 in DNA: TGTGCCAGCGTAGGGGGCGAGAACATTCAGTACTTC. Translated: CASVGGENIQYF.

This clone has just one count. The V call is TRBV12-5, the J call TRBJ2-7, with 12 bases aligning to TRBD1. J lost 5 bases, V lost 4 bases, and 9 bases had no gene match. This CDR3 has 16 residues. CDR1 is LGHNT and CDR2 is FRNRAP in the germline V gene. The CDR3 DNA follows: TGTGCTAGTGGTTCAATAACCGGGACAGGGGGCAACGAGCAGTACTTC. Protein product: CASGSITGTGGNEQYF. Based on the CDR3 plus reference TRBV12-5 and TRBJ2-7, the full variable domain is DARVTQTPRHKVTEMGQEVTMRCQPILGHNTVFWYRQTMMQGLELLAYFRNRAPLDDSGMPKDRFSAEMPDATLATLKIQPSEPRDSAVYFCASGSITGTGGNEQYFGPGTRLTVT.

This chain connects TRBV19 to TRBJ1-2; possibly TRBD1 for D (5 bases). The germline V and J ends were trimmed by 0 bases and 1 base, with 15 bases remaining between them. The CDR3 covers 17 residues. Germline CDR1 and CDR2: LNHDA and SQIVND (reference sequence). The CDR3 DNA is TGTGCCAGTAGTATAGAAGGCATAGGGGCTAATAACTATGGCTACACCTTC. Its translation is CASSIEGIGANNYGYTF.

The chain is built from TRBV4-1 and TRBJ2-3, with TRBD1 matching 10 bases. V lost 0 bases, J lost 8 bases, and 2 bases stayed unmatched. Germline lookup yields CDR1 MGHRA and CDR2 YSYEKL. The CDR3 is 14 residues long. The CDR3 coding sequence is TGCGCCAGCAGCCAAGAGACAGGGGGCGGTACGCAGTATTTT. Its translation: CASSQETGGGTQYF.

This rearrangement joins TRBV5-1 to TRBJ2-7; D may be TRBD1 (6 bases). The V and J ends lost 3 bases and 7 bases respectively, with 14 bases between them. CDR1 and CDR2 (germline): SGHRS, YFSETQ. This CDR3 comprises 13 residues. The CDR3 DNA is TGCGCCAGCAGCTATATAACAGGGCAAGAGCAGTACTTC. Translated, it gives CASSYITGQEQYF. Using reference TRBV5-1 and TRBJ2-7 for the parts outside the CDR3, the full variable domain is KAGVTQTPRYLIKTRGQQVTLSCSPISGHRSVSWYQQTPGQGLQFLFEYFSETQRNKGNFPGRFSGRQFSNSRSEMNVSTLELGDSALYLCASSYITGQEQYFGPGTRLTVT.

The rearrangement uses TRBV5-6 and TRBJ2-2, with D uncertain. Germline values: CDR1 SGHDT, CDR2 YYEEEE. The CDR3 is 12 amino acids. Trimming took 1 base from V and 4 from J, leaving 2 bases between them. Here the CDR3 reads CASSLTTGELFF. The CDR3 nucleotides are TGTGCCAGCAGCTTGACCACCGGGGAGCTGTTTTTT.

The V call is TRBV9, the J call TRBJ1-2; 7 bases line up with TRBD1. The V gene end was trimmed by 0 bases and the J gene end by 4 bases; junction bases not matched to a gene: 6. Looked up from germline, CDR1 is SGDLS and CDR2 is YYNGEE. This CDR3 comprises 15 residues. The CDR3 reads CASSVGGDSAYGYTF. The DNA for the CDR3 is TGTGCCAGCAGCGTAGGGGGGGACAGCGCCTATGGCTACACCTTC.